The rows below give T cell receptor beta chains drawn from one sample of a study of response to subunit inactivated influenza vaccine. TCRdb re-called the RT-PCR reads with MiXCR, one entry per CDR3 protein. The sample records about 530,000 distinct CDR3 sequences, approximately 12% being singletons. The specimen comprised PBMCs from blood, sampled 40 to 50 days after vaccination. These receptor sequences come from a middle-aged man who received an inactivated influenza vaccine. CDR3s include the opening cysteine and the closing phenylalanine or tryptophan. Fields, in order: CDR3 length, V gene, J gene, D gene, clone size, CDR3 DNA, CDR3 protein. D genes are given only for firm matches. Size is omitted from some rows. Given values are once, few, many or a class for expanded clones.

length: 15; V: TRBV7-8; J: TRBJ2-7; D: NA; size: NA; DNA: TGTGCCAGCAGCTTAGAATACACCCCCCAATACGAGCAGTACTTC; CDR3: CASSLEYTPQYEQYF
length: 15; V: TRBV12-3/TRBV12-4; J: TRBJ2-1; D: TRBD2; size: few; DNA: TGTGCCAGCAGTCCCATATACGGGGGGTTTCGGGAGCAGTTCTTC; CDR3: CASSPIYGGFREQFF
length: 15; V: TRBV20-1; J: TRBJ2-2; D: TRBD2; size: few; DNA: TGCAGTGCCCCCTATTGGCGGGAGCCTACCGGGGAGCTGTTTTTT; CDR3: CSAPYWREPTGELFF
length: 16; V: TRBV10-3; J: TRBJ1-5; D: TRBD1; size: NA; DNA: TGTGCCATCAGTGGGGGCTCGGGACAGAGCAATCAGCCCCAGCATTTT; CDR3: CAISGGSGQSNQPQHF
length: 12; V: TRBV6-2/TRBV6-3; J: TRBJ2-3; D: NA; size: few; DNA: TGTGCCAGCAGTCCAATTGGGGATACGCAGTATTTT; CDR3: CASSPIGDTQYF
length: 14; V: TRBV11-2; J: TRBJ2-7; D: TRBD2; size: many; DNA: TGTGCCAGCAGCCAAGTGGGGGGGATCTACGAGCAGTACTTC; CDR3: CASSQVGGIYEQYF
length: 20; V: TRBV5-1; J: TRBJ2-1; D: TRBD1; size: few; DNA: TGCGCCAGCAGCTTGGGACCGGACAGGGGCGCGGTGACGAGGCCGGGTGAGCAGTTCTTC; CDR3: CASSLGPDRGAVTRPGEQFF
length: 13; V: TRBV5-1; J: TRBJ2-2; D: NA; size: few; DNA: TGCGCCAGCCAAATGGGGAACACCGGGGAGCTGTTTTTT; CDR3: CASQMGNTGELFF
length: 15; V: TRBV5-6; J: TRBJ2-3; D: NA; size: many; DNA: TGTGCCAGCAGCCCACTTTGGGCGGATACAGATACGCAGTATTTT; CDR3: CASSPLWADTDTQYF
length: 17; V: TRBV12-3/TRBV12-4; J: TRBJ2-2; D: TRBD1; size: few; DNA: TGTGCCAGCAGTCTGAGACCGGGACAGGGAAATACCGGGGAGCTGTTTTTT; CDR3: CASSLRPGQGNTGELFF
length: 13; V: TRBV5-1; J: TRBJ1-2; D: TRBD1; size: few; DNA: TGCGCCAGCAGCTTCGACAGGGACGATGGCTACACCTTC; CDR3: CASSFDRDDGYTF
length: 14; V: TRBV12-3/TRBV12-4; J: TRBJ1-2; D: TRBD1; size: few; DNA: TGTGCCAGCAGTCGGGACAGGGGCAACTATGGCTACACCTTC; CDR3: CASSRDRGNYGYTF
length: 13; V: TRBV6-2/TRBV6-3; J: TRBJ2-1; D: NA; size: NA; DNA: TGTGCCAGCAGTTACTTCTTCCCCCCTGAGCAGTTCTTC; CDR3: CASSYFFPPEQFF
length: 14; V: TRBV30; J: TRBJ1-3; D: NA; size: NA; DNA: TGTGCCTGGAGTGTTCCAGAGAGGTGGAACACCATATATTTT; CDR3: CAWSVPERWNTIYF
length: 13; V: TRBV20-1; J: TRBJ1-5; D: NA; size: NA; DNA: TGCAGTGCTAGAGACTTGAGCGATCAGCCCCAGCATTTT; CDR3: CSARDLSDQPQHF
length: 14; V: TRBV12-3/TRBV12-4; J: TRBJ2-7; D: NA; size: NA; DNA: TGTGCCAGCAGTTTGAACCCGGTAGTGTACGAGCAGTACTTC; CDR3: CASSLNPVVYEQYF
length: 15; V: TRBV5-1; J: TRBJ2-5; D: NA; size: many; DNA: TGCGCCAGCAGCTTGGCGGGCAGGGCGGAAGAGACCCAGTACTTC; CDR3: CASSLAGRAEETQYF
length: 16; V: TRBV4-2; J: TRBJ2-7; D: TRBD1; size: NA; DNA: TGTGCCAGCAGCCAAATCAAGGGACAGGGTACCTACGAGCAGTACTTC; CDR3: CASSQIKGQGTYEQYF
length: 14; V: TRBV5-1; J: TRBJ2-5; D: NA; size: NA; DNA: TGCGCCAGCAGCGGTGGGACACCCCAAGAGACCCAGTACTTC; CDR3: CASSGGTPQETQYF
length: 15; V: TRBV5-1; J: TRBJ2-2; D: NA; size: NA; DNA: TGCGCCAGCAGCTTGGTACACGCGAACACCGGGGAGCTGTTTTTT; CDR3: CASSLVHANTGELFF
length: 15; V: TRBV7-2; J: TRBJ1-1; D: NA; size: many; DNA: TGTGCCAGCAGCTTAGCAATAGACAGGAACACTGAAGCTTTCTTT; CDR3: CASSLAIDRNTEAFF
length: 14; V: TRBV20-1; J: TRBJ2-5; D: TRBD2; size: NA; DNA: TGCAGTGCTAATTGGAGACTAGCGGAGAAGACCCAGTACTTC; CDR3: CSANWRLAEKTQYF
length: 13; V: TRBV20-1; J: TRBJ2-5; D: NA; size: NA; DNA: TGCAGTGCTTCAGGGTTAGATCAAGAGACCCAGTACTTC; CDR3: CSASGLDQETQYF
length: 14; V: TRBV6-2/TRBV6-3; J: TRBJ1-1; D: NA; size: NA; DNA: TGTGCCAGCAGTTACTCGACGGCGAACACTGAAGCTTTCTTT; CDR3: CASSYSTANTEAFF
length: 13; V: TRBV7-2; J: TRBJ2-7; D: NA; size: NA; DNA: TGTGCCAGCAGCGTTAGCGCCAATTACGAGCAGTACTTC; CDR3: CASSVSANYEQYF
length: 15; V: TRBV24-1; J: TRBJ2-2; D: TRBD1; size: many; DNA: TGTGCCACCAGTGAGGCGACAGGGTACACCGGGGAGCTGTTTTTT; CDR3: CATSEATGYTGELFF
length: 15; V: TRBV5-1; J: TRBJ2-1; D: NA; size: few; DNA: TGCGCCAGCAGCTGGAGCCGCAGAATATACAATGAGCAGTTCTTC; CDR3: CASSWSRRIYNEQFF
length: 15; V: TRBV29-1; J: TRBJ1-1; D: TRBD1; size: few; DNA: TGCAGCGTCCGATCGCCCGGACAGGGGGACACTGAAGCTTTCTTT; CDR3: CSVRSPGQGDTEAFF
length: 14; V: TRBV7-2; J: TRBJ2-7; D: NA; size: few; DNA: TGTGCCAGCAGTCCTTTTGTCCGCGCCTACGAGCAGTACTTC; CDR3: CASSPFVRAYEQYF
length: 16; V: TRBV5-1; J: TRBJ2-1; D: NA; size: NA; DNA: TGCGCCAGCAGCGGCTTAGAAGTAAAGAACTACAATGAGCAGTTCTTC; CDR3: CASSGLEVKNYNEQFF
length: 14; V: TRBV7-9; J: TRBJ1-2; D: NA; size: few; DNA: TGTGCCAGCAGCTTAAACCCACAGGTCTATGGCTACACCTTC; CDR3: CASSLNPQVYGYTF
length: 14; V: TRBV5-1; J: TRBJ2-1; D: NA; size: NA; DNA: TGCGCCAGCACTCAGACAGGAGCAGGCAATGAGCAGTTCTTC; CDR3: CASTQTGAGNEQFF
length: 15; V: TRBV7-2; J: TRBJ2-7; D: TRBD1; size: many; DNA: TGTGCCAGCAGCGACAGGGGTTCGAGGGCCTACGAGCAGTACTTC; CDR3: CASSDRGSRAYEQYF
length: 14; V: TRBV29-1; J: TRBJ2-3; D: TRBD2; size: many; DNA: TGCAGCGTGACTAGCGGGAGGGCCGCAGATACGCAGTATTTT; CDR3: CSVTSGRAADTQYF
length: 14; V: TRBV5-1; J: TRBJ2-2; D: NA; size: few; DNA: TGCGCCAGCAGCTCCACAGGATACACCGGGGAGCTGTTTTTT; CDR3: CASSSTGYTGELFF
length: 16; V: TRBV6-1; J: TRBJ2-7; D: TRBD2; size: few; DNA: TGTGCCAGCAGTCAGACCTTAGCGGGGAACTCCTACGAGCAGTACTTC; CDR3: CASSQTLAGNSYEQYF
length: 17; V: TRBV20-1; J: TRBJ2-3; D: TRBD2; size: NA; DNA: TGCAGTGCTAACCCGGGACTAGCGGGGGATTCCACAGATACGCAGTATTTT; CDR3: CSANPGLAGDSTDTQYF
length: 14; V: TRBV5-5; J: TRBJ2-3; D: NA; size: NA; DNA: TGTGCCAGCAGCTTGAGTCTCTCCGCAGATACGCAGTATTTT; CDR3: CASSLSLSADTQYF
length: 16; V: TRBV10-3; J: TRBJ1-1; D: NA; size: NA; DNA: TGTGCCATCAGTGAGTCACTCCTCGGCCAGAAGCCTGAAGCTTTCTTT; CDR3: CAISESLLGQKPEAFF
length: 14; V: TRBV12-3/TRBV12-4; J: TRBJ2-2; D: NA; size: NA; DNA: TGTGCCAGCAGTTTTTTCACAGACACCGGGGAGCTGTTTTTT; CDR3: CASSFFTDTGELFF
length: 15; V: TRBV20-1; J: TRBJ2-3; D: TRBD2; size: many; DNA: TGCAGTGCTAGCGGAAGCGGGAGTGCCGCAGATACGCAGTATTTT; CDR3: CSASGSGSAADTQYF
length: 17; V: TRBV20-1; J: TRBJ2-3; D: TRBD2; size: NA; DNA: TGCTGTGCTAGAGATCCCAGACTAGCGGGAGATGAAGATACGCAGTATTTT; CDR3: CCARDPRLAGDEDTQYF
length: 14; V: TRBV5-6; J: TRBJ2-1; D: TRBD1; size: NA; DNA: TGTGCCAGCAGCGCGGGACAGGCCTACAATGAGCAGTTCTTC; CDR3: CASSAGQAYNEQFF
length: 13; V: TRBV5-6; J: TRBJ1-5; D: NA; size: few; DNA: TGTGCCAGCAGCACACAGGGTAATCAGCCCCAGCATTTT; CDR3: CASSTQGNQPQHF
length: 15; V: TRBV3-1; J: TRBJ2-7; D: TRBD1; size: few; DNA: TGTGCCAGCAGCCAAGCGACAGGGGCTGAGGGCGAGCAGTACTTC; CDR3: CASSQATGAEGEQYF
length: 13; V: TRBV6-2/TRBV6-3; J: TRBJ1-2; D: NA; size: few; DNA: TGTGCCAGCAGTTACGGGCAGGGCCATGGCTACACCTTC; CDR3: CASSYGQGHGYTF
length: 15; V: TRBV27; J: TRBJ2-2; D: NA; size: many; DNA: TGTGCCAGCAGTTTAAGGGATTCCGGCACCGGGGAGCTGTTTTTT; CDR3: CASSLRDSGTGELFF
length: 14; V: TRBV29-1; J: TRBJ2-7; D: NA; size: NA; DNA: TGCAGCGTTGAAGGGGGGCCGGAAGCCTACGAGCAGTACTTC; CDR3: CSVEGGPEAYEQYF
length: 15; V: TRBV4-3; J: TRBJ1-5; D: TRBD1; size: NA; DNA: TGCGCCAGCAGCCGCAACAGGGGTGTCAATCAGCCCCAGCATTTT; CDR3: CASSRNRGVNQPQHF